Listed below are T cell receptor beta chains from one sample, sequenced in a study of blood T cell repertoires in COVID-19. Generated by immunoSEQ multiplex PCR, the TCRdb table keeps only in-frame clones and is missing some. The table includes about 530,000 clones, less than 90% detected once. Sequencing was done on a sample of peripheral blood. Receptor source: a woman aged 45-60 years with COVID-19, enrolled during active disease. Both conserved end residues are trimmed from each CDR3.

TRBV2 ASSPTGPGQPQH
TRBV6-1 ASSEGAGGINSPLH
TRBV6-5 ASGTGVYSGNTIY
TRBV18 ASSPRDSPYEQY
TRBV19 ASSTGQGRARLF
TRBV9 ASSKDRATEAF
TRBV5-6 ASSTHGQSFSYNEQF
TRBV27 ASSPGEQETQY
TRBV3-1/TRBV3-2 ASSQGYGQGPYNEQF
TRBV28 ASSRQRGPPLH
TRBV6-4 ASKYRGESTEAF
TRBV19 ASSPQTGSTEAF
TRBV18 ASGTGANVLT
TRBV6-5 ASSREAGTYEQY
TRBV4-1 ASSQGDGRSYNEQF
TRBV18 ASSPDRVGFLNQPQH
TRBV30 AWSGGAEDTQY
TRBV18 ASSLQGTNEKLF
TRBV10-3 AISEGQSYEQY
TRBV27 ASSLTTGEAYGYT
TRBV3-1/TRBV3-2 ASSQEPTAGWQY
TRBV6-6 ASSYAGGLEEQF
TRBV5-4 ASSLDLRFYTGELF
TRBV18 ASSPLLNSYEQY